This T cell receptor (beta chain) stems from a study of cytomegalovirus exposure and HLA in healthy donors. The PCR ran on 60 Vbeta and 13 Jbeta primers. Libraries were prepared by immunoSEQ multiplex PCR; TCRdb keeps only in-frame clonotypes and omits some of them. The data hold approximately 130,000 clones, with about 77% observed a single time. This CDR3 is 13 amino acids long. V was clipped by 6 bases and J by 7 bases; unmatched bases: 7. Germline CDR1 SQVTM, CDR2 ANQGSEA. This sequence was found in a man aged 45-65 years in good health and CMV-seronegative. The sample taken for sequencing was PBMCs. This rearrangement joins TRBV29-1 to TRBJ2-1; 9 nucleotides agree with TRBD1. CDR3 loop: CSVTGTGWNEQFF. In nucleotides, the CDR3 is TGCAGCGTAACCGGGACAGGGTGGAATGAGCAGTTCTTC.